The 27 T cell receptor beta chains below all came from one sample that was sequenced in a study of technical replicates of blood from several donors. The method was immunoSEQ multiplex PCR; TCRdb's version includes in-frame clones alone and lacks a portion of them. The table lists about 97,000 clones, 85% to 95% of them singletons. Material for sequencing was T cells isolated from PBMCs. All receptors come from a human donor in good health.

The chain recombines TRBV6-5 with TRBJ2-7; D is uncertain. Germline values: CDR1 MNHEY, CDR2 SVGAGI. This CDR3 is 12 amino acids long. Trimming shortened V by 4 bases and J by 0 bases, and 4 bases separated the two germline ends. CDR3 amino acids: CASSFSSYEQYF. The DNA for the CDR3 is TGTGCCAGCAGTTTCAGCTCCTACGAGCAGTACTTC.

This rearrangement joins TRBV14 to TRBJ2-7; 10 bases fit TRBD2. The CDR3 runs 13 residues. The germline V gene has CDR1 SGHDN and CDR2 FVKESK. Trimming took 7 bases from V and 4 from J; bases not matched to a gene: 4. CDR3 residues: CASKGSGRYEQYF. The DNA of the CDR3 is TGTGCCAGCAAAGGTAGCGGGAGGTACGAGCAGTACTTC. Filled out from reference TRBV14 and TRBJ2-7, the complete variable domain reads EAGVTQFPSHSVIEKGQTVTLRCDPISGHDNLYWYRRVMGKEIKFLLHFVKESKQDESGMPNNRFLAERTGGTYSTLKVQPAELEDSGVYFCASKGSGRYEQYFGPGTRLTVT.

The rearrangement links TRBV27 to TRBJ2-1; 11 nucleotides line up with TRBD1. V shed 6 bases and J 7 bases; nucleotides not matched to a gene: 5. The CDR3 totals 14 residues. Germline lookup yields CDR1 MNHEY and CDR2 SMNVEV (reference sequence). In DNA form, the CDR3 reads TGTGCCAGCAGCCTCGGACAGGGGGCGAATGAGCAGTTCTTC. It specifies CASSLGQGANEQFF.

The CDR3 DNA reads TGTGCCAGCAGGGCCGGGACAGGGCCCTACGAGCAGTACTTC. The encoded protein is CASRAGTGPYEQYF. The genes are TRBV28 and TRBJ2-7, with 9 positions matching TRBD1. The CDR3 extends over 14 amino acids. V lost 6 bases and J lost 2; bases outside the gene matches: 5. The germline gives CDR1 MDHEN, CDR2 SYDVKM.

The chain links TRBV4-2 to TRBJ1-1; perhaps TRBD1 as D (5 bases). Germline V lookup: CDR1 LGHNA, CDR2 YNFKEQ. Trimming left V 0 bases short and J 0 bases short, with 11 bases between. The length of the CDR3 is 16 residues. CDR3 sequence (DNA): TGTGCCAGCAGCCAAGATCAGGGAAGTATGAACACTGAAGCTTTCTTT. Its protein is CASSQDQGSMNTEAFF.

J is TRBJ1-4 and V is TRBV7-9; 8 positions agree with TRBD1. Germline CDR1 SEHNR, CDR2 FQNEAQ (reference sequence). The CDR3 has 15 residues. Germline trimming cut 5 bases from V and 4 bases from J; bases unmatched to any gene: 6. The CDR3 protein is CASSPPGQVNEKLFF. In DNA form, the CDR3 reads TGTGCCAGCAGCCCGCCGGGACAGGTTAATGAAAAACTGTTTTTT.

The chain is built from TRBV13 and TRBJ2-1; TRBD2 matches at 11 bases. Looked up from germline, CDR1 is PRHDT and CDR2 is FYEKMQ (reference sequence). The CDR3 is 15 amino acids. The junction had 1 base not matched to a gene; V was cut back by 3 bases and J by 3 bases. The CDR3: CASSFGTSGYNEQFF. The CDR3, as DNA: TGTGCCAGCAGCTTCGGGACTAGCGGCTACAATGAGCAGTTCTTC.

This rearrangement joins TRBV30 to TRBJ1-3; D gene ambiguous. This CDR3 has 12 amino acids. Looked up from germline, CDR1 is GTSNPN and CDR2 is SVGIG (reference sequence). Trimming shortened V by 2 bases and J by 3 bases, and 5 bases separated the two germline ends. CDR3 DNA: TGTGCCTGGAGTTCAAATGGAAACACCATATATTTT. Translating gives CAWSSNGNTIYF.

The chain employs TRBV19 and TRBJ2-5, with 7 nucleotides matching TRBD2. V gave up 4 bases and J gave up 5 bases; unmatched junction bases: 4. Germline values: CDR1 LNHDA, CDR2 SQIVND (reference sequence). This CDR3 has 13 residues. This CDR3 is CASSTTSRETQYF. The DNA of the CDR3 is TGTGCCAGTAGTACGACTAGCAGGGAGACCCAGTACTTC.

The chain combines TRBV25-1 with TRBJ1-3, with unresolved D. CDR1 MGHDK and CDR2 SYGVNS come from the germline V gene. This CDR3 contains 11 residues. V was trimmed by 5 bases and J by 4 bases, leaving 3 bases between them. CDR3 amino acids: CASSPGNTIYF. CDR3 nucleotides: TGTGCCAGCAGTCCGGGAAACACCATATATTTT.

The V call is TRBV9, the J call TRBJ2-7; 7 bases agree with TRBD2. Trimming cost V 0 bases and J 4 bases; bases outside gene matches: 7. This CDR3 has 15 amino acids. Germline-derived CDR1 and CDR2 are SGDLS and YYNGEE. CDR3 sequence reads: CASSVGLAESYEQYF. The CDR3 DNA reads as TGTGCCAGCAGCGTAGGCCTAGCGGAGTCTTACGAGCAGTACTTC.

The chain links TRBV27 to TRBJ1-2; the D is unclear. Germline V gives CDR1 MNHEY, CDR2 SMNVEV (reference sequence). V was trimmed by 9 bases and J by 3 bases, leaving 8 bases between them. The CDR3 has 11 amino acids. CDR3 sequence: CARRRDYGYTF. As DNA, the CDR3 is TGTGCCAGGAGGAGGGACTATGGCTACACCTTC.

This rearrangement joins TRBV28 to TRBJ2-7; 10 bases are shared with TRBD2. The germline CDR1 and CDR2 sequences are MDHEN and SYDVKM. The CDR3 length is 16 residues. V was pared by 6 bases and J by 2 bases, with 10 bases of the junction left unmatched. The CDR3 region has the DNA TGTGCCAGCAGAGATGTAGCGGGGGGCCCTACCTACGAGCAGTACTTC. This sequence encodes CASRDVAGGPTYEQYF.

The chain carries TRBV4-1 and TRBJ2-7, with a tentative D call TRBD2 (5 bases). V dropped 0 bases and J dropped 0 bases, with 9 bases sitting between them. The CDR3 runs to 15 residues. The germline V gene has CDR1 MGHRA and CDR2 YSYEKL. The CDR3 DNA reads TGCGCCAGCAGCCAAGAAGGAACTAGCTCCTACGAGCAGTACTTC. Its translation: CASSQEGTSSYEQYF.

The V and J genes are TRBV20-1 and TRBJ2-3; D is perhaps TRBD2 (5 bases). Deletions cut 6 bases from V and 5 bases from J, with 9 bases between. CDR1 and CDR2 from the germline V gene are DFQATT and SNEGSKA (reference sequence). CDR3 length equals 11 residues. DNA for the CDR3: TGCAGTGCAAGGAGGCAAGATACGCAGTATTTT. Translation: CSARRQDTQYF.

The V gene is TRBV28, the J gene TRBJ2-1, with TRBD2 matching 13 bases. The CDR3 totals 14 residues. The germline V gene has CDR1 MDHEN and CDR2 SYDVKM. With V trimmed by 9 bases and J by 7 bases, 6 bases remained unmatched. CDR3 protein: CASALAGGPNEQFF. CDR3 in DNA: TGTGCCAGTGCACTAGCGGGAGGGCCTAATGAGCAGTTCTTC.

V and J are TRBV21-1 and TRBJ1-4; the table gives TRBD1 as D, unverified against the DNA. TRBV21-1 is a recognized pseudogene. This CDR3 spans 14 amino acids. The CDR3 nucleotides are TGTGCCAGCATTGCAGGGGGCGGTAATGAAAAACTGTTTTTT. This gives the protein CASIAGGGNEKLFF.

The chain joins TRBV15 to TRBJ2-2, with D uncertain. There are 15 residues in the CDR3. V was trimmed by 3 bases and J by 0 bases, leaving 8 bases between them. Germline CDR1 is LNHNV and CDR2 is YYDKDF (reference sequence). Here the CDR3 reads CATSSRQANTGELFF. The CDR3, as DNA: TGTGCCACCAGCAGCAGACAAGCGAACACCGGGGAGCTGTTTTTT.

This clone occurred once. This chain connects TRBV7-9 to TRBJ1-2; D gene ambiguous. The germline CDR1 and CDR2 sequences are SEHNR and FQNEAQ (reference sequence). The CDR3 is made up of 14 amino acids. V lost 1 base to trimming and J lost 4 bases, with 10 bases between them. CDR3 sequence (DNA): TGTGCCAGCAGCTTAGGCGGCGGAATCTATGGCTACACCTTC. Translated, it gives CASSLGGGIYGYTF.

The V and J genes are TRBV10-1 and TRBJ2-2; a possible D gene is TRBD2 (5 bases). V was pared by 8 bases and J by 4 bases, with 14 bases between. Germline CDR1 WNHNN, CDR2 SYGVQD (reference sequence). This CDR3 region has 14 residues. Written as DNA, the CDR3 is TGCGCCAGCGACCGGGGATCAGGCACCGGGGAGCTGTTTTTT. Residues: CASDRGSGTGELFF.

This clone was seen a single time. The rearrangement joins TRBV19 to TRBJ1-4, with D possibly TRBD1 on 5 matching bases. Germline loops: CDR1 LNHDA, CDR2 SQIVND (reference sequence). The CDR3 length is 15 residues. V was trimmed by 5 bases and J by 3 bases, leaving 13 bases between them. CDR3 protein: CASSPAGGANEKLFF. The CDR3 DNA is TGTGCCAGTAGTCCCGCCGGGGGGGCTAATGAAAAACTGTTTTTT.

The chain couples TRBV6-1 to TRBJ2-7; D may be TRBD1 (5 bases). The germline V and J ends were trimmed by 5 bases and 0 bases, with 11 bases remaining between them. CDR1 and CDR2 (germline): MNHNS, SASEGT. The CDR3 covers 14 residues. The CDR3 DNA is TGTGCCAGCAGTCCTAGGGGTCCCTCCTACGAGCAGTACTTC. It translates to CASSPRGPSYEQYF.

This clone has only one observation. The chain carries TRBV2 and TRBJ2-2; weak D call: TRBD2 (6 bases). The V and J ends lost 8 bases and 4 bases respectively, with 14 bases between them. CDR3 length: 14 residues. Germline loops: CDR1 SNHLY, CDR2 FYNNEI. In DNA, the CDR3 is TGTGCCAGCCGTGCTAGCGTGACCACCGGGGAGCTGTTTTTT. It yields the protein CASRASVTTGELFF.

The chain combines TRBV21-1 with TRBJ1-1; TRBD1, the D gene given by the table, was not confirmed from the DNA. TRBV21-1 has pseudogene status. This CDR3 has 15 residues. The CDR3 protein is CASRFLDRDGAEAFF. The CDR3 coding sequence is TGTGCCAGCAGATTCCTGGACAGGGATGGCGCTGAAGCTTTCTTT.

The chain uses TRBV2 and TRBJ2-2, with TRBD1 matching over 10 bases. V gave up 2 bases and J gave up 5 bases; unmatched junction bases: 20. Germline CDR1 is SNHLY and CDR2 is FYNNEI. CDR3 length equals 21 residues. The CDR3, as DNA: TGTGCCAGCAGTGAACCCCGGGACAGGGGATATGGAGCCAATCCAACCGGGGAGCTGTTTTTT. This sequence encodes CASSEPRDRGYGANPTGELFF.

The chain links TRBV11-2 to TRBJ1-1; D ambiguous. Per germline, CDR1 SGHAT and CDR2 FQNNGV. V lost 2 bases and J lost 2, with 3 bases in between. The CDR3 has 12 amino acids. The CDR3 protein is CASSLQNTEAFF. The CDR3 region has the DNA TGTGCCAGCAGCTTACAAAACACTGAAGCTTTCTTT. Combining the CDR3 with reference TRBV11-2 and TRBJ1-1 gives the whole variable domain EAGVAQSPRYKIIEKRQSVAFWCNPISGHATLYWYQQILGQGPKLLIQFQNNGVVDDSQLPKDRFSAERLKGVDSTLKIQPAKLEDSAVYLCASSLQNTEAFFGQGTRLTVV.

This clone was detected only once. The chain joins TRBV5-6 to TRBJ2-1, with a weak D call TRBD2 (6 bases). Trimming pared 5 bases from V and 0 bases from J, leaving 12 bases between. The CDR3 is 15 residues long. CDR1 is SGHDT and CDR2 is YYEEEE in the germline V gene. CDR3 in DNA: TGTGCCAGCAGAACTTCCGGGAGCTCCTACAATGAGCAGTTCTTC. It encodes CASRTSGSSYNEQFF. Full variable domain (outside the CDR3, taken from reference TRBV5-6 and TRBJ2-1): DAGVTQSPTHLIKTRGQQVTLRCSPKSGHDTVSWYQQALGQGPQFIFQYYEEEERQRGNFPDRFSGHQFPNYSSELNVNALLLGDSALYLCASRTSGSSYNEQFFGPGTRLTVL.